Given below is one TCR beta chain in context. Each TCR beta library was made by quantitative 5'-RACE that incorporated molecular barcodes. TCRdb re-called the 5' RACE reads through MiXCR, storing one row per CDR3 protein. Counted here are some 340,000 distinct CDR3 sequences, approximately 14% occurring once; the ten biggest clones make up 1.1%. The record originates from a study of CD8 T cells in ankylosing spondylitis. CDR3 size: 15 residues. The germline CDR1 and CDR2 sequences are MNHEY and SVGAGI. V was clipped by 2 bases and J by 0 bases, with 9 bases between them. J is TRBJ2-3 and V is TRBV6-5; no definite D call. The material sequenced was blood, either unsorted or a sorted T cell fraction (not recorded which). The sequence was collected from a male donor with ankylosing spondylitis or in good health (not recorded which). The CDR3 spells CASSYGPHSTDTQYF. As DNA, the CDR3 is TGTGCCAGCAGTTACGGCCCTCACAGCACAGATACGCAGTATTTT.